This entry lists 15 T cell receptor beta chains sequenced from one sample in a study of T cell responses to AZD1222 COVID-19 vaccine. TCRdb keeps only in-frame clones here, not all; method: immunoSEQ multiplex PCR. The profile shows some 200,000 clones, roughly 91% of them singletons. The sequencing here drew on peripheral blood, taken 28 days after the second AZD1222 dose. These receptors originate from an adult who received the AZD1222 COVID-19 vaccine.

This clone was observed a handful of times. The CDR3 here is CASSLGATGAGNTIYF. The CDR3 nucleotides are TGTGCCAGCAGCTTAGGGGCGACAGGGGCAGGAAACACCATATATTTT. The rearrangement joins TRBV7-2 to TRBJ1-3; the match to TRBD1 covers 8 bases. The germline gives CDR1 SGHTA, CDR2 FQGNSA. Trimming took 1 base from V and 4 from J; bases not matched to a gene: 6. The CDR3 is 16 residues long.

This chain links TRBV9 with TRBJ2-5, with D perhaps matching TRBD1 (7 bases). Trimming cost V 0 bases and J 4 bases, with 16 bases left between them. There are 16 residues in the CDR3. Germline lookup yields CDR1 SGDLS and CDR2 YYNGEE. The CDR3 protein is CASSVGGGGAGETQYF. Here the CDR3 DNA reads TGTGCCAGCAGCGTAGGAGGAGGGGGCGCAGGAGAGACCCAGTACTTC.

This sequence joins TRBV19 and TRBJ1-5; tentative D call: TRBD1 (6 bases). This CDR3 has 15 amino acids. Trimming took off 6 bases at V and 9 bases at J, with 21 bases between the two ends. Germline CDR1 reads LNHDA; CDR2 reads SQIVND (reference sequence). As DNA, the CDR3 is TGTGCCAGTAGCCCTCTGGGGGGCCCCGGGGGGCCCCAGCATTTT. It yields the protein CASSPLGGPGGPQHF. The whole variable domain, remainder taken from reference TRBV19 and TRBJ1-5, is DGGITQSPKYLFRKEGQNVTLSCEQNLNHDAMYWYRQDPGQGLRLIYYSQIVNDFQKGDIAEGYSVSREKKESFPLTVTSAQKNPTAFYLCASSPLGGPGGPQHFGDGTRLSIL.

The rearrangement links TRBV10-3 to TRBJ2-7; 9 nucleotides match TRBD1. The germline gives CDR1 ENHRY, CDR2 SYGVKD. CDR3 length equals 13 residues. V shed 8 bases and J 6 bases; nucleotides not matched to a gene: 8. CDR3 sequence (DNA): TGTGCCATCTCCCGGGACAGGGTCCTCGAGCAGTACTTC. Encoded protein: CAISRDRVLEQYF.

The genes are TRBV18 and TRBJ1-6; 9 bases align to TRBD1. With V trimmed by 1 base and J by 8 bases, 6 bases remained unmatched. The CDR3 contains 16 residues. Germline V gives CDR1 KGHSH, CDR2 LQKENI. The CDR3 nucleotides are TGTGCCAGCTCACCACAACAGGGGGCGCGGGATTCACCCCTCCACTTT. This codes for CASSPQQGARDSPLHF. Full variable domain (remainder filled in from reference TRBV18 and TRBJ1-6): NAGVMQNPRHLVRRRGQEARLRCSPMKGHSHVYWYRQLPEEGLKFMVYLQKENIIDESGMPKERFSAEFPKEGPSILRIQQVVRGDSAAYFCASSPQQGARDSPLHFGNGTRLTVT.

The chain is built from TRBV19 and TRBJ1-6, with a possible D match to TRBD1 (6 bases). Trimming removed 7 bases from V and 10 bases from J, with 17 bases in between. CDR1 LNHDA and CDR2 SQIVND come from the germline V gene (reference sequence). This CDR3 is built from 14 residues. Here the CDR3 reads CASIGTTGKSPLHF. As DNA, the CDR3 is TGTGCCAGTATCGGGACAACGGGAAAATCACCCCTCCACTTT.

The rearrangement links TRBV9 to TRBJ2-5; 11 nucleotides match TRBD2. Germline V CDR1 and CDR2: SGDLS, YYNGEE. This CDR3 spans 16 amino acids. The trim removed 4 bases at V and 5 bases at J, leaving 10 bases unmatched. CDR3 amino acids: CASSPRVAGGGETQYF. The DNA for the CDR3 is TGTGCCAGCAGCCCCCGGGTAGCGGGAGGGGGGGAGACCCAGTACTTC. Combining the CDR3 with reference TRBV9 and TRBJ2-5 gives the whole variable domain DSGVTQTPKHLITATGQRVTLRCSPRSGDLSVYWYQQSLDQGLQFLIQYYNGEERAKGNILERFSAQQFPDLHSELNLSSLELGDSALYFCASSPRVAGGGETQYFGPGTRLLVL.

V gene TRBV20-1 combines with J gene TRBJ2-1; 10 bases are shared with TRBD2. V was pared by 3 bases and J by 2 bases, with 1 base of the junction left unmatched. The CDR3 is 14 amino acids. Germline CDR1 DFQATT, CDR2 SNEGSKA (reference sequence). The CDR3 loop is CSASLAGAYNEQFF. CDR3 coding DNA: TGCAGTGCTAGTCTAGCGGGAGCCTACAATGAGCAGTTCTTC.

This clone was seen a handful of times. This rearrangement joins TRBV19 to TRBJ2-1; no clear D. Germline V gene sequence: CDR1 LNHDA, CDR2 SQIVND (reference sequence). The CDR3 contains 16 residues. The ends were cut back, 0 bases at V and 4 bases at J, with 13 bases in the middle. The CDR3 region is CASSIESTTQYNEQFF. For the CDR3, the DNA is TGTGCCAGTAGTATAGAGAGTACCACCCAATACAATGAGCAGTTCTTC.

The chain recombines TRBV6-2 or TRBV6-3 with TRBJ2-7; D might be TRBD1 (6 bases). The CDR3 is made up of 14 amino acids. V lost 2 bases, J lost 0 bases, and 8 bases lay in between. Germline V CDR1 and CDR2: MNHEY, SVGEGT. CDR3 bases: TGTGCCAGCAGTTACGGGGGCACCTCCTACGAGCAGTACTTC. Translated: CASSYGGTSYEQYF.

The CDR3, as DNA: TGTGCCAGCAGTCCCCGACCAACTTCCTCCTACAATGAGCAGTTCTTC. This translates into CASSPRPTSSYNEQFF. The V and J genes are TRBV28 and TRBJ2-1; no definite D call. Germline V gene data show CDR1 as MDHEN and CDR2 as SYDVKM. This CDR3 region has 16 residues. Trimming left V 5 bases short and J 0 bases short, with 14 bases between.

The CDR3: CASSEATGFNYGYTF. The CDR3 nucleotides are TGTGCCAGCAGTGAAGCGACCGGCTTTAACTATGGCTACACCTTC. This chain joins TRBV6-1 and TRBJ1-2; D is uncertain. The CDR3 totals 15 residues. Germline V CDR1 and CDR2: MNHNS, SASEGT. The germline V and J ends were trimmed by 0 bases and 1 base, with 9 bases remaining between them.

CDR3 residues: CASSYSRDGGQPQHF. The CDR3 DNA sequence: TGTGCCAGCAGTTACTCGAGGGATGGTGGTCAGCCCCAGCATTTT. The chain couples TRBV6-5 to TRBJ1-5; no firm D call. Trimming removed 0 bases at V and 6 bases at J, with 12 bases between. The CDR3 runs to 15 residues. Germline V gives CDR1 MNHEY, CDR2 SVGAGI.

The chain carries TRBV27 and TRBJ2-3; 16 bases map to TRBD2. Germline V gives CDR1 MNHEY, CDR2 SMNVEV (reference sequence). The CDR3 contains 19 residues. The junction had 7 bases not matched to a gene; V was cut back by 3 bases and J by 1 base. CDR3 sequence (DNA): TGTGCCAGCAGTTTCGCCGGGACTAGCGGGAGGGTGGGCACAGATACGCAGTATTTT. This translates into CASSFAGTSGRVGTDTQYF.

In this sample, this clone turned up a few times. The CDR3 DNA sequence: TGTGCCAGCAGCGAGGGAGCGGGAGGATCCTACGAGCAGTACTTC. It yields the protein CASSEGAGGSYEQYF. J is TRBJ2-7 and V is TRBV9; 9 positions agree with TRBD2. Germline lookup yields CDR1 SGDLS and CDR2 YYNGEE. V was pared by 3 bases and J by 1 base, with 5 bases of the junction left unmatched. This CDR3 comprises 15 residues.